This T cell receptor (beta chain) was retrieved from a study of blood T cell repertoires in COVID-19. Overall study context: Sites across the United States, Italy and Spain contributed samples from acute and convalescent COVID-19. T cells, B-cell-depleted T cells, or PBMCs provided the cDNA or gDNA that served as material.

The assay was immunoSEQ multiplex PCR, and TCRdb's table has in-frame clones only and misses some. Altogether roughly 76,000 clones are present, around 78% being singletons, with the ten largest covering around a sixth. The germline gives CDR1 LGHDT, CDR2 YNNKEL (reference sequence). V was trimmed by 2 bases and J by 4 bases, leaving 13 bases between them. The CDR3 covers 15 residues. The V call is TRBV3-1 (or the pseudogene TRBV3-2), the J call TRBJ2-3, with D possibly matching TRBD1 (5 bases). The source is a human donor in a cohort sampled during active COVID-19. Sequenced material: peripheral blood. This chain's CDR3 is CASSQRGDSADTQYF. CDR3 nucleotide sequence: TGTGCCAGCAGCCAAAGGGGCGACTCGGCAGATACGCAGTATTTT.